These 28 T cell receptor beta chains were all obtained from the same sample, sequenced in a study of beta chain features in type 1 diabetes. TCRB transcripts that were expressed got sequenced, as all of the isolated RNA had been reverse transcribed. Only in-frame clones appear in the TCRdb table, and some are missing; sequencing was by immunoSEQ multiplex PCR. The sample comprises around 300,000 clones, about 7.8% of which are singletons, and under 1.3% rests with the top ten. What was sequenced was central memory CD4+ T cells from blood. The origin of the receptors is a woman between 18 and 29 years old in good health.

The chain couples TRBV28 to TRBJ2-5; 11 bases line up with TRBD2. This CDR3 has 17 residues. The germline gives CDR1 MDHEN, CDR2 SYDVKM. Unmatched junction bases numbered 7, after V lost 3 bases and J lost 1 base. Here the CDR3 reads CASSLSPGTSGQETQYF. DNA for the CDR3: TGTGCCAGCAGTTTGTCCCCCGGGACTAGCGGCCAAGAGACCCAGTACTTC.

This clone was counted many times. The genes are TRBV27 and TRBJ2-5, with TRBD2 matching 15 bases. The V gene end was trimmed by 6 bases and the J gene end by 5 bases; junction bases not matched to a gene: 13. Germline CDR1 and CDR2: MNHEY and SMNVEV (reference sequence). This CDR3 is 18 amino acids long. This CDR3 is CASSPERTSGGAGETQYF. The CDR3 nucleotides are TGTGCCAGCAGCCCCGAGAGGACTAGCGGGGGGGCAGGGGAGACCCAGTACTTC.

This clone came up a few times. CDR3 region: CASSLQARRGNSPLHF. CDR3 nucleotides: TGTGCCAGTAGTCTACAGGCCCGAAGGGGTAATTCACCCCTCCACTTT. The chain couples TRBV19 to TRBJ1-6, with a tentative D call TRBD1 (5 bases). The CDR3 is 16 amino acids. CDR1 is LNHDA and CDR2 is SQIVND in the germline V gene (reference sequence). V shed 5 bases and J shed 6 bases, with 17 bases lying between them.

This rearrangement joins TRBV11-2 to TRBJ2-6, with TRBD1 matching 7 bases. Germline lookup yields CDR1 SGHAT and CDR2 FQNNGV. J was trimmed by 4 bases and V by 5 bases; bases with no gene match: 8. This CDR3 has 16 amino acids. The CDR3 sequence: CASSRGQTGGANVLTF. The CDR3 region has the DNA TGTGCCAGCAGCCGGGGACAGACAGGCGGGGCCAACGTCCTGACTTTC. The variable domain in full, with the rest retrieved from reference TRBV11-2 and TRBJ2-6, is EAGVAQSPRYKIIEKRQSVAFWCNPISGHATLYWYQQILGQGPKLLIQFQNNGVVDDSQLPKDRFSAERLKGVDSTLKIQPAKLEDSAVYLCASSRGQTGGANVLTFGAGSRLTVL.

The V call is TRBV19, the J call TRBJ1-2; D not resolved. There are 12 residues in the CDR3. The germline V gene has CDR1 LNHDA and CDR2 SQIVND (reference sequence). With 6 bases removed from V and 3 bases from J, the gap between germline ends came to 8 bases. CDR3 bases: TGTGCCAGTAGAGGGATTCACTATGGCTACACCTTC. Protein: CASRGIHYGYTF.

This clone was seen repeatedly, ten times or more. The V and J genes are TRBV5-4 and TRBJ1-2, with D unclear. Germline CDR1 reads SGHNT; CDR2 reads YYREEE (reference sequence). Trimming cost V 0 bases and J 1 base, with 10 bases left between them. This CDR3 has 15 amino acids. The CDR3 protein is CASSLVRRNNYGYTF. CDR3 DNA: TGTGCCAGCAGCTTGGTGCGGAGAAATAACTATGGCTACACCTTC.

V and J are TRBV14 and TRBJ2-5; D not certain. V dropped 5 bases and J dropped 4 bases, with 11 bases sitting between them. Germline CDR1 is SGHDN and CDR2 is FVKESK. The CDR3 loop spans 13 amino acids. Here the CDR3 DNA reads TGTGCCAGCAGCTTACGGAACTTAGAGACCCAGTACTTC. Translating gives CASSLRNLETQYF.

The chain carries TRBV7-9 and TRBJ2-1, with 10 bases aligning to TRBD1. CDR3 size: 16 residues. Trimming at V came to 4 bases and at J to 7 bases, leaving 10 bases not matched to a gene. From germline, CDR1 is SEHNR and CDR2 FQNEAQ (reference sequence). The CDR3 spells CASSWDGDRGENEQFF. CDR3 nucleotide sequence: TGTGCCAGCAGCTGGGATGGGGACAGGGGTGAGAATGAGCAGTTCTTC.

This clone was counted between two and nine times. The chain combines TRBV28 with TRBJ1-2; 9 bases are shared with TRBD1. CDR3 length: 16 amino acids. CDR1 is MDHEN, CDR2 SYDVKM, per germline. Unmatched junction bases numbered 11, after V lost 4 bases and J lost 5 bases. The CDR3 loop reads CASSSPEGTGTYGYTF. Here the CDR3 DNA reads TGTGCCAGCAGTTCGCCTGAGGGGACAGGGACATATGGCTACACCTTC.

About this clone itself: Different DNA sequences within this sample yield the same CDR3. The chain is built from TRBV11-3 and TRBJ1-2, with TRBD1 as a possible D gene (6 bases). V dropped 2 bases and J dropped 4 bases, with 8 bases sitting between them. There are 13 residues in the CDR3. In germline, CDR1 is SGHNT, CDR2 YENEEA. CDR3 DNA: TGTGCCAGCAGCTTAAGGGGGGGCTATGGCTACACCTTC. This gives the protein CASSLRGGYGYTF. Filled out from reference TRBV11-3 and TRBJ1-2, the complete variable domain reads EAGVVQSPRYKIIEKKQPVAFWCNPISGHNTLYWYLQNLGQGPELLIRYENEEAVDDSQLPKDRFSAERLKGVDSTLKIQPAELGDSAVYLCASSLRGGYGYTFGSGTRLTVV.

The V call is TRBV5-1, the J call TRBJ2-1, with 12 bases that match TRBD1. This CDR3 has 17 residues. Per germline, CDR1 SGHRS and CDR2 YFSETQ. The junction had 12 bases not matched to a gene; V was cut back by 2 bases and J by 9 bases. The CDR3 coding sequence is TGCGCCAGCAGCTTTACAGTTGGGGACAGGGGGCTCGGTGAGCAGTTCTTC. It codes for CASSFTVGDRGLGEQFF.

This clone was counted ten times or more. The rearrangement joins TRBV5-4 to TRBJ1-2; possible D gene TRBD1, 6 bases. This CDR3 is built from 14 residues. V was shortened by 2 bases and J by 2 bases, with 10 bases between the two germline ends. Germline CDR1 and CDR2: SGHNT and YYREEE (reference sequence). The CDR3, as DNA: TGTGCCAGCAGCTTAGCGGGACAAAACTATGGCTACACCTTC. Encoded protein: CASSLAGQNYGYTF.

This sequence joins TRBV2 and TRBJ2-5, with 8 bases matching TRBD1. There are 15 residues in the CDR3. J was trimmed by 2 bases and V by 4 bases; bases with no gene match: 6. Per the germline V gene, CDR1 is SNHLY and CDR2 is FYNNEI. The CDR3 protein is CASSATGGGQETQYF. As DNA, the CDR3 is TGTGCCAGCAGTGCTACAGGGGGAGGACAAGAGACCCAGTACTTC.

Concerning this clone itself: The likely explanation is a read error, given a far larger clone one base away. This sample also contains other DNA sequences that code for the same CDR3. The chain couples TRBV7-9 to TRBJ2-1; the match to TRBD2 covers 14 bases. Germline CDR1 is SEHNR and CDR2 is FQNEAQ (reference sequence). The CDR3 is 17 residues long. The CDR3 loop is CASSQDRGLAGDNEQFF. CDR3 DNA: TGCGCCAGTAGCCAAGATCGGGGACTAGCGGGAGACAATGAGCAGTTCTTC.

This sequence joins TRBV4-1 and TRBJ2-3; D not certain. CDR1 MGHRA and CDR2 YSYEKL come from the germline V gene. CDR3 length equals 16 residues. V lost 3 bases and J 0 bases, leaving 13 bases between the germline ends. CDR3: CASSHLGLASTDTQYF. The CDR3 DNA reads as TGCGCCAGCAGCCATCTAGGGCTCGCTAGCACAGATACGCAGTATTTT.

This clone was observed a few times. The chain joins TRBV4-3 to TRBJ2-5; 9 positions agree with TRBD1. J gave up 4 bases and V 0 bases, and 12 bases lay outside the gene matches. The germline CDR1 and CDR2 sequences are LGHNA and YSLEER. The CDR3 totals 18 residues. CDR3 coding DNA: TGCGCCAGCAGCCAAGAGCTACTAACAGGGGGCGCATTAGAGACCCAGTACTTC. Translation: CASSQELLTGGALETQYF.

This chain uses TRBV7-9 with TRBJ1-1; D call uncertain. CDR3 length: 14 amino acids. Germline V CDR1 and CDR2: SEHNR, FQNEAQ (reference sequence). Trimming pared 10 bases from V and 1 base from J, leaving 16 bases between. CDR3: CAIRRGGRNTEAFF. In DNA form, the CDR3 reads TGTGCCATTAGACGGGGAGGAAGGAACACTGAAGCTTTCTTT.

A few counts support this clone. V is TRBV6-5 and J is TRBJ2-7; possible D gene TRBD1, 6 bases. Per the germline V gene, CDR1 is MNHEY and CDR2 is SVGAGI. V was cut by 5 bases and J by 4 bases, with 12 bases left in between. The CDR3 is 13 amino acids. The CDR3 loop is CASSRRQGYEQYV. Written as DNA, the CDR3 is TGTGCCAGCAGTCGGCGGCAGGGGTACGAGCAGTACGTC.

The sample holds many counts of this clone. The rearrangement uses TRBV7-9 and TRBJ2-1; D gene uncertain. The germline V and J ends were trimmed by 0 bases and 8 bases, with 2 bases remaining between them. From germline, CDR1 is SEHNR and CDR2 FQNEAQ (reference sequence). This CDR3 contains 11 residues. The DNA for the CDR3 is TGTGCCAGCAGCTTAGCCTATGAGCAGTTCTTC. It yields the protein CASSLAYEQFF. The complete variable domain, with remaining parts taken from reference TRBV7-9 and TRBJ2-1, reads DTGVSQNPRHKITKRGQNVTFRCDPISEHNRLYWYRQTLGQGPEFLTYFQNEAQLEKSRLLSDRFSAERPKGSFSTLEIQRTEQGDSAMYLCASSLAYEQFFGPGTRLTVL.

The chain uses TRBV11-3 and TRBJ2-7; 9 bases are a match to TRBD2. Trimming at V came to 3 bases and at J to 1 base, leaving 4 bases not matched to a gene. CDR1 and CDR2 (germline): SGHNT, YENEEA. CDR3 size: 15 residues. CDR3 bases: TGTGCCAGCAGCTTTCGACTAGCGGATTCCTACGAGCAGTACTTC. Protein product: CASSFRLADSYEQYF.

The J gene is TRBJ1-2, the V gene TRBV7-8; 9 bases are shared with TRBD1. Germline V gives CDR1 SGHVS, CDR2 FQNEAQ. Trimming at V came to 5 bases and at J to 4 bases, leaving 2 bases not matched to a gene. The CDR3 spans 13 residues. The CDR3 coding sequence is TGTGCCAGCAGCGGACAGGGGAGCTATGGCTACACCTTC. Translation gives CASSGQGSYGYTF.

The CDR3 here is CASSRTTGANTGELFF. The CDR3 DNA sequence: TGTGCCAGCAGCCGCACGACAGGCGCAAACACCGGGGAGCTGTTTTTT. The chain couples TRBV7-8 to TRBJ2-2; a weak D match, TRBD1 (6 bases). CDR3 length: 16 amino acids. Trimming cost V 5 bases and J 2 bases, with 15 bases left between them. The germline CDR1 and CDR2 sequences are SGHVS and FQNEAQ.

This CDR3 is CATGKDRAAYGYTF. The CDR3 DNA is TGTGCCACCGGAAAGGACAGGGCGGCCTATGGCTACACCTTC. The chain has TRBV6-5 and TRBJ1-2; 8 nucleotides match TRBD1. CDR1 is MNHEY, CDR2 SVGAGI, per germline. CDR3 size: 14 residues. The junction had 11 bases not matched to a gene; V was cut back by 10 bases and J by 4 bases.

The genes are TRBV7-2 and TRBJ1-2; D remains unclear. V shed 1 base and J shed 2 bases, with 11 bases lying between them. This CDR3 comprises 15 residues. Germline V gene sequence: CDR1 SGHTA, CDR2 FQGNSA. CDR3 coding DNA: TGTGCCAGCAGCTTAGATTATGCCGGGAACTATGGCTACACCTTC. It encodes CASSLDYAGNYGYTF.

This clone was seen a handful of times. This chain links TRBV14 with TRBJ2-5; the D gene is possibly TRBD2 (6 bases). The CDR3 extends over 12 amino acids. Trimming stripped 8 bases from V and 4 bases from J, with 11 bases between. CDR1 is SGHDN and CDR2 is FVKESK in the germline V gene. The CDR3 DNA follows: TGTGCCAGCGGGGGGAACGCAGAGACCCAGTACTTC. Its translation is CASGGNAETQYF.

In this sample, this clone turned up many times. This chain uses TRBV7-2 with TRBJ2-1; TRBD2 matches 12 bases. The germline CDR1 and CDR2 sequences are SGHTA and FQGNSA. Trimming removed 10 bases from V and 3 bases from J; junction bases left unmatched: 19. CDR3 length equals 19 residues. CDR3: CAIQTQLAGGSQFYNEQFF. The CDR3 DNA follows: TGTGCCATCCAGACCCAACTAGCGGGAGGTTCCCAATTCTACAATGAGCAGTTCTTC.

This clone was counted between two and nine times. This chain connects TRBV7-9 to TRBJ1-4; TRBD1 aligns across 7 bases. The ends lost 4 bases at V and 8 bases at J; junction bases unmatched: 7. The CDR3 length is 14 residues. From germline, CDR1 is SEHNR and CDR2 FQNEAQ (reference sequence). This chain's CDR3 is CASSSTTGFEKLFF. The CDR3 DNA sequence: TGTGCCAGCAGCTCGACGACAGGGTTCGAAAAACTGTTTTTT. Full variable domain (rest looked up from reference TRBV7-9 and TRBJ1-4): DTGVSQNPRHKITKRGQNVTFRCDPISEHNRLYWYRQTLGQGPEFLTYFQNEAQLEKSRLLSDRFSAERPKGSFSTLEIQRTEQGDSAMYLCASSSTTGFEKLFFGSGTQLSVL.

The J gene is TRBJ1-5, the V gene TRBV4-1; D ambiguous. This CDR3 contains 16 residues. Germline assignment: CDR1 MGHRA and CDR2 YSYEKL. V gave up 0 bases and J gave up 5 bases, with 14 bases separating them. Here the CDR3 DNA reads TGCGCCAGCAGCCAAGATGGCACTCTTGGGGATCAGCCCCAGCATTTT. This sequence encodes CASSQDGTLGDQPQHF.